This TCR beta chain was sequenced in a study of naive and memory T cell subsets. Germline V gives CDR1 SQVTM, CDR2 ANQGSEA. The CDR3 covers 18 residues. The V segment lost 5 bases and the J segment 2 bases; nucleotides outside the gene matches: 15. Study-level findings and limits: There was no ground truth to check naive and memory subset results.

Both TRBC1 and TRBC2 were covered by a beta constant-region primer of two equimolar oligonucleotides. Nested alpha and beta constant-region primers with the SP2 primer drove four PCR rounds on ligated cDNA. One entry per CDR3 protein, called by TCRdb with MiXCR from the UMI-ligation and nested PCR reads. The sample records just over 80,000 distinct CDR3 sequences, around 9% being singletons. This clonotype was seen repeatedly, ten times or more. Antigen specificity is unknown. From the second PCR step, alpha and beta chains were amplified apart. Cells stained for CD3, CD4, CD8, CD45RA and CD27 were sorted into four subsets.

The genes are TRBV29-1 and TRBJ2-3, with TRBD2 matching 11 bases. The source of this sequence is a human donor in good health. Source material: naive CD8+ T cells from blood. The CDR3 spells CSVFTTSGRIKITDTQYF. DNA for the CDR3: TGCAGCGTTTTTACTACTAGCGGGAGAATTAAAATCACAGATACGCAGTATTTT.